This T cell receptor beta chain originates from a study of T-cell memory formation after mild COVID-19. Looking at the study overall: TCR clusters were largely donor specific.

Points from the study as a whole: Nothing showed for sure that second-wave clones peaking on day 37 were SARS-CoV-2 specific.

Constant-segment-primed 5'RACE gave TCR alpha and TCR beta cDNA libraries with sample barcodes and UMIs. One entry per CDR3 protein results from TCRdb running MiXCR on the 5' RACE reads. This sample carries about 320,000 distinct CDR3 sequences, approximately 14% of them seen once, and the ten largest clones take roughly 23%. A word on this clonotype: Its antigen is unidentified.

The sequencing input was PBMCs or a T cell subset sorted from them (not recorded which). The clonotype originates from a man younger than 35 who had mild COVID-19 (a few samples of this study predate the infection). Cell type and time point are not known.

Written as DNA, the CDR3 is TGTGCCAGCAGTCTTGGGGGTGATGCCAAAAACATTCAGTACTTC. Translating gives CASSLGGDAKNIQYF. V is TRBV12-3 or TRBV12-4 and J is TRBJ2-4; D might be TRBD1 or TRBD2, each matching 5 bases. V was clipped by 5 bases and J by 1 base, with 12 bases between them. The CDR3 is 15 residues long.